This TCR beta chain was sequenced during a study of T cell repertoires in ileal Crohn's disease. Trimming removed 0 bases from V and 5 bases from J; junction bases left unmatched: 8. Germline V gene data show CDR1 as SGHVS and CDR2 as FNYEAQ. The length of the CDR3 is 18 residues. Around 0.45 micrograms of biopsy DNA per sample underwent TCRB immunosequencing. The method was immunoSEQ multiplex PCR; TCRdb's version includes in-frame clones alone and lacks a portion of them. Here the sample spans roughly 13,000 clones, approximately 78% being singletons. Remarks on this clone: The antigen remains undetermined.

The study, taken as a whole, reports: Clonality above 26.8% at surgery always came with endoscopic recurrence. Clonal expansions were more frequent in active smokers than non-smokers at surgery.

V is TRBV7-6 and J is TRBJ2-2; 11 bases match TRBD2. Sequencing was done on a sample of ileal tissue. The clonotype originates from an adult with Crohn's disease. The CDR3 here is CASSLAPSGGPRTGELFF. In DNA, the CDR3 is TGTGCCAGCAGCTTAGCGCCTAGCGGGGGGCCGAGAACCGGGGAGCTGTTTTTT.